This TCR beta chain was recorded in a study of T cell responses to AZD1222 COVID-19 vaccine (dated by TCRdb to the early 2020s). About the investigation overall: AZD1222 recipients whose second dose came at about 4 weeks and those whose second dose came at about 12 weeks were combined into one group, since spike-specific TCR depth and breadth did not differ between the two schedules. TCR sequencing was performed for 230 to 250 trial participants, of whom roughly 200 were given two doses of AZD1222 and about 25 were given two doses of MenACWY control vaccine. Trial participants were enrolled by age into 18-55, 56-69 and 70-plus year subgroups, with 148, 28 and 57 TCR-sequenced participants respectively. Study-wide findings and limitations: Participants were mostly white British, with more females than males. The authors suggested clonal diversity may have been underestimated. Nearly half of unique spike-specific TCRs reportedly recognized epitopes outside regions mutated in the B.1.351 and B.1.1.7 variants. The 56-69-year group was small, and its depth increase did not reach significance, likely because of low power. Because no samples from the day 14 peak response were available, repertoires could be characterized only after the peak T cell response. Spike-specific TCR breadth and depth rose significantly after two AZD1222 doses compared with day 0 and with MenACWY recipients. Vaccine-associated CD4 TCRs spanned the whole spike protein, with dominant responses in regions 160-218 and 743-854. Conclusions about previously exposed vaccinees are limited because only five or six AZD1222 recipients were SARS-CoV-2 seropositive at baseline.

The CDR3 regions of human TCRbeta chains were subjected to immunosequencing. In the original analysis: TCRs in the repertoires were matched against a reference library of SARS-CoV-2-specific TCRs that had been generated with the MIRA antigen-specificity platform. Breadth was defined as the fraction of unique TCRs that were SARS-CoV-2-associated. Depth was defined as the fraction of total T cells that were SARS-CoV-2-associated. Each spike-specific TCR was assigned to its reactive spike region and to a CD4 or CD8 class using the MIRA data. Log10-transformed breadth and depth values were compared by one-way ANOVA with Sidak's multiple comparisons tests. TCRdb stores this immuneACCESS table with in-frame sequences only. Part of the clones is absent; in the studies checked, under half of the shortfall reflects unresolved V genes, and no reason is known for the rest. That table gives V, J and clone size, and the DNA gave D and trimming. This sample comprises 150,000 to 200,000 clones, 85% to 95% of them detected only once. About 0.64% of the sample comes from the top ten.

In regard to this clone: No antigen is known for it. It has no much larger one-base neighbor in the sample; base qualities were not kept.

There are 12 amino acids in the CDR3, from cysteine to phenylalanine inclusive. Just the 36-base CDR3 DNA is kept, in frame starting at base 1. CDR1 and CDR2 (MDHEN, SYDVKM) derive from the germline V gene. Between the V and J ends, shortened by 6 bases and 5 bases respectively, the junction contains 10 bases. The label giving this sample's time point can be read as: baseline before first vaccination. The vaccinee samples were drawn from two UK trials, COV001 and COV002, one of which was a single-blind randomized controlled phase 2/3 trial testing AZD1222 (ChAdOx1 nCoV-19) in healthy adults. Trial participant PBMC samples were collected at day 0 and day 28 after the second dose for TCRbeta chain sequencing.

This sequence originates from an adult in good health. Sequenced material: peripheral blood, taken on day 0 of AZD1222 vaccination. This chain is built from TRBV28 and TRBJ1-2, with no reliable assignment of the D segment. The DNA reads as follows: TGTGCCAGCAGCGGTCAGGCATATGGCTACACCTTC. This yields the protein CASSGQAYGYTF.